The next 23 T cell receptor beta chains were all read from a single sample in a study of cytomegalovirus exposure and HLA in healthy donors (dated by TCRdb to between 2016 and 2019). Libraries came from the immunoSEQ multiplex PCR assay. A mixture of 60 forward primers for TCR Vbeta segments and 13 reverse primers for TCR Jbeta segments was used in the multiplex PCR. Here the immuneACCESS table is served through TCRdb, limited to in-frame sequences with V and J called. Missing clones are a known gap in these copies; in checked studies unresolved V genes cover under half, and the rest lacks a known reason. A total of about 160,000 clones appear in this sample, about 77% of them only once. The leading ten clones occupy about 7.9% of the sample. The specimen was PBMCs. The receptors shown here come from a male donor in good health and CMV-seropositive.

Here the CDR3 reads CASHPTGYYGYTF. In nucleotides, the CDR3 is TGTGCCAGCCATCCTACAGGCTACTATGGCTACACCTTC. The V and J genes are TRBV27 and TRBJ1-2, with a tentative D call TRBD1 (5 bases). This CDR3 has 13 amino acids. V dropped 8 bases and J dropped 3 bases, with 13 bases sitting between them. Germline CDR1 reads MNHEY; CDR2 reads SMNVEV (reference sequence).

The J gene is TRBJ2-1, the V gene TRBV6-1, with 12 bases aligning to TRBD2. With V trimmed by 3 bases and J by 4 bases, 10 bases remained unmatched. This CDR3 is built from 18 residues. CDR1 MNHNS and CDR2 SASEGT come from the germline V gene. CDR3 in amino acids: CASSDIIGLAGGYNEQFF. As DNA, the CDR3 is TGTGCCAGCAGTGACATCATAGGGCTAGCGGGGGGGTACAATGAGCAGTTCTTC.

This clone turned up a few times. The gene calls are TRBV5-4 and TRBJ2-7; tentatively, D is TRBD1 (6 bases). The CDR3 covers 15 residues. The germline gives CDR1 SGHNT, CDR2 YYREEE (reference sequence). V lost 4 bases, J lost 4 bases, and 18 bases lay in between. CDR3 protein: CASSPGERTRYEQYF. The CDR3 region has the DNA TGTGCCAGCAGCCCAGGGGAACGGACAAGGTACGAGCAGTACTTC.

The chain recombines TRBV9 with TRBJ2-1; 12 bases line up with TRBD2. V lost 5 bases, J lost 9 bases, and 6 bases stayed unmatched. Germline V lookup: CDR1 SGDLS, CDR2 YYNGEE. This CDR3 spans 14 amino acids. Written as DNA, the CDR3 is TGTGCCAGCAGTCCTAGCGGGGGGGTCGGTGAGCAGTTCTTC. Translation gives CASSPSGGVGEQFF. The full variable domain, its missing parts supplied by reference TRBV9 and TRBJ2-1, is DSGVTQTPKHLITATGQRVTLRCSPRSGDLSVYWYQQSLDQGLQFLIQYYNGEERAKGNILERFSAQQFPDLHSELNLSSLELGDSALYFCASSPSGGVGEQFFGPGTRLTVL.

The V gene is TRBV4-1, the J gene TRBJ2-7; the match to TRBD1 covers 7 bases. The V gene end was trimmed by 4 bases and the J gene end by 4 bases; junction bases not matched to a gene: 4. From germline, CDR1 is MGHRA and CDR2 YSYEKL. The CDR3 sequence is 13 residues long. DNA for the CDR3: TGCGCCAGCAGCCCCTCGGACAGGTACGAGCAGTACTTC. It translates to CASSPSDRYEQYF.

The chain couples TRBV15 to TRBJ1-1; D unresolved. In germline, CDR1 is LNHNV, CDR2 YYDKDF (reference sequence). V lost 0 bases and J lost 5, with 7 bases in between. CDR3 length: 13 residues. CDR3: CATSRDSGTEAFF. CDR3 sequence (DNA): TGTGCCACCAGCAGAGATTCGGGGACTGAAGCTTTCTTT.

V usage is TRBV5-6 and J usage is TRBJ2-5, with TRBD2 matching 10 bases. Germline CDR1 is SGHDT and CDR2 is YYEEEE. After removal of 0 bases from V and 1 base from J, the junction contained 12 bases not matched to a gene. This CDR3 has 19 amino acids. Here the CDR3 DNA reads TGTGCCAGCAGCTTGGATTGGGGAGGAGCGGGGGGGCGCCAAGAGACCCAGTACTTC. Its protein product is CASSLDWGGAGGRQETQYF.

This clone has just one count. V and J are TRBV5-1 and TRBJ2-7, with 11 bases that match TRBD1. This CDR3 is built from 17 residues. Germline CDR1 SGHRS, CDR2 YFSETQ. V dropped 4 bases and J dropped 0; count of bases not matched to a gene: 9. The CDR3 bases are TGCGCCAGCAGCATCCGGACAGGGGGCTTGAGCTCCTACGAGCAGTACTTC. Amino acid sequence: CASSIRTGGLSSYEQYF.

This chain links TRBV9 with TRBJ2-1, with TRBD2 as a possible D gene (6 bases). Trimming stripped 0 bases from V and 9 bases from J, with 10 bases between. CDR1 is SGDLS and CDR2 is YYNGEE in the germline V gene. CDR3 length: 13 amino acids. CDR3 sequence: CASSVGGSGEQFF. In DNA, the CDR3 is TGTGCCAGCAGCGTAGGAGGTAGCGGTGAGCAGTTCTTC.

The chain joins TRBV9 to TRBJ2-3; the match to TRBD2 covers 7 bases. The germline V gene has CDR1 SGDLS and CDR2 YYNGEE. V lost 0 bases and J lost 2; bases outside the gene matches: 3. There are 15 residues in the CDR3. The CDR3 nucleotides read TGTGCCAGCAGCGTAGAGGCGGGAGCCACAGATACGCAGTATTTT. Its protein product is CASSVEAGATDTQYF.

The chain combines TRBV7-2 with TRBJ2-2, with 8 nucleotides matching TRBD1. Unmatched junction bases numbered 5, after V lost 4 bases and J lost 7 bases. The CDR3 has 14 amino acids. The germline V gene has CDR1 SGHTA and CDR2 FQGNSA. CDR3 sequence (DNA): TGTGCCAGCAGCTACCGGACAGGGAACGGGGAGCTGTTTTTT. Translation gives CASSYRTGNGELFF.

V gene TRBV11-3 combines with J gene TRBJ2-1, with TRBD2 matching 12 bases. Germline CDR1 reads SGHNT; CDR2 reads YENEEA. The CDR3 has 15 amino acids. With V trimmed by 1 base and J by 7 bases, 2 bases remained unmatched. The CDR3 DNA follows: TGTGCCAGCAGCTTAGGGACTAGCGGGGCTAATGAGCAGTTCTTC. Amino acids: CASSLGTSGANEQFF.

V is TRBV19 and J is TRBJ2-2, with D perhaps TRBD2 (5 bases). Germline CDR1 is LNHDA and CDR2 is SQIVND (reference sequence). CDR3 length: 14 residues. V was pared by 1 base and J by 8 bases, with 11 bases between. The CDR3 nucleotides are TGTGCCAGTAGTATAGTAGCGACGGCAGGGGAGCTGTTTTTT. It encodes CASSIVATAGELFF.

This chain links TRBV5-1 with TRBJ1-1; D gene unclear. Germline V gives CDR1 SGHRS, CDR2 YFSETQ. This CDR3 region has 15 residues. The V gene lost 0 bases and the J gene lost 4 bases, with 13 bases spanning the gap. CDR3 loop: CASSLELLGSTEAFF. CDR3 sequence (DNA): TGCGCCAGCAGCTTGGAACTCCTAGGGAGCACTGAAGCTTTCTTT.

In this sample, this clone turned up a few times. DNA of the CDR3: TGCGCCAGCAGCTCCGGGACAGGGAGGGGGTGGGGTAACACTGAAGCTTTCTTT. Protein product: CASSSGTGRGWGNTEAFF. This chain joins TRBV5-1 and TRBJ1-1; 9 bases match TRBD1. CDR1 is SGHRS, CDR2 YFSETQ, per germline. The CDR3 sequence is 18 residues long. The J segment lost 2 bases and the V segment lost 3 bases, leaving 14 bases of the junction unmatched.

The J gene is TRBJ1-4, the V gene TRBV30; the D is unclear. Trimming shortened V by 1 base and J by 5 bases, and 8 bases separated the two germline ends. The CDR3 loop spans 13 amino acids. Germline-derived CDR1 and CDR2 are GTSNPN and SVGIG (reference sequence). Here the CDR3 reads CAWSGSSNEKLFF. The CDR3 region has the DNA TGTGCCTGGAGTGGCAGTTCCAATGAAAAACTGTTTTTT.

This clone has just a few counts. The gene calls are TRBV6-5 and TRBJ2-7; TRBD1 agrees at 7 bases. The germline CDR1 and CDR2 sequences are MNHEY and SVGAGI. The CDR3 covers 15 residues. Losses at the gene ends were 2 bases for V and 3 bases for J; bases not matched to a gene: 7. CDR3 in DNA: TGTGCCAGCAGTTACCCGACAGGGTCTCACTACGAGCAGTACTTC. It encodes CASSYPTGSHYEQYF.

The V gene is TRBV7-9, the J gene TRBJ2-1, with TRBD2 matching over 10 bases. This CDR3 has 12 residues. V dropped 11 bases and J dropped 7; count of bases not matched to a gene: 5. CDR1 and CDR2 from the germline V gene are SEHNR and FQNEAQ (reference sequence). The CDR3 DNA follows: TGTGCCGTCAGGACTAGCGGAAATGAGCAGTTCTTC. It encodes CAVRTSGNEQFF.

The chain joins TRBV21-1 to TRBJ2-7; the table's D gene call, TRBD1, was not cross checked with the DNA. TRBV21-1 is labeled a pseudogene. The length of the CDR3 is 14 residues. The CDR3 loop is CASKRTGVEYEQYF. The CDR3 DNA is TGTGCCAGCAAGAGGACAGGGGTAGAGTACGAGCAGTACTTC.

The rearrangement joins TRBV10-1 to TRBJ1-5; TRBD1 matches 7 bases. Germline CDR1 is WNHNN and CDR2 is SYGVQD (reference sequence). The CDR3 has 13 residues. Unmatched junction bases numbered 6, after V lost 8 bases and J lost 5 bases. As DNA, the CDR3 is TGCGCCAGCTCCCGGGACAGAGATCAGCCCCAGCATTTT. Translated, it gives CASSRDRDQPQHF.

This chain links TRBV25-1 with TRBJ1-1; 9 nucleotides agree with TRBD1. CDR1 is MGHDK and CDR2 is SYGVNS in the germline V gene. This CDR3 region has 15 residues. V lost 5 bases, J lost 6 bases, and 10 bases stayed unmatched. CDR3 loop: CASSTYRDREPEAFF. The CDR3 DNA sequence: TGTGCCAGCAGTACATACCGGGACAGGGAACCTGAAGCTTTCTTT.

The sample holds a few counts of this clone. The chain joins TRBV5-1 to TRBJ1-1; D unresolved. V was trimmed by 4 bases and J by 1 base, leaving 11 bases between them. Looked up from germline, CDR1 is SGHRS and CDR2 is YFSETQ. This CDR3 region has 14 residues. DNA of the CDR3: TGCGCCAGCAGCCCACGCCCGGGGAACACTGAAGCTTTCTTT. Protein sequence: CASSPRPGNTEAFF.

This chain joins TRBV9 and TRBJ2-7; a weak D match, TRBD2 (6 bases). This CDR3 has 14 amino acids. The V gene lost 2 bases and the J gene lost 2 bases, with 11 bases spanning the gap. The germline gives CDR1 SGDLS, CDR2 YYNGEE. The CDR3 coding sequence is TGTGCCAGCAGCGTGCGGGACTTAGCCTACGAGCAGTACTTC. Translated: CASSVRDLAYEQYF.